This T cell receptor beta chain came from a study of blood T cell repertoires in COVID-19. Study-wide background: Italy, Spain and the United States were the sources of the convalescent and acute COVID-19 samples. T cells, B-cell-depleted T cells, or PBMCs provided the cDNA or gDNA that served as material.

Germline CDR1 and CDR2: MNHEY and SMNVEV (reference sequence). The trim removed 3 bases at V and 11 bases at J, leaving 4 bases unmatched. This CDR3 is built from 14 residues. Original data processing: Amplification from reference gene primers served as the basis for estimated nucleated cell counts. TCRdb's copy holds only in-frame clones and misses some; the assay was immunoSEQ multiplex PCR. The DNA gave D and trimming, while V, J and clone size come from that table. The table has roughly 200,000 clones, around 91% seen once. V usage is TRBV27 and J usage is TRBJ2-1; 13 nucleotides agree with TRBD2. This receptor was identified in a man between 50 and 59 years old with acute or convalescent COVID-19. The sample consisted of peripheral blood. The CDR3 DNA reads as TGTGCCAGCAGTTTTACTAGCGGGAGGGAAAAGCAGTTCTTC. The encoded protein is CASSFTSGREKQFF.